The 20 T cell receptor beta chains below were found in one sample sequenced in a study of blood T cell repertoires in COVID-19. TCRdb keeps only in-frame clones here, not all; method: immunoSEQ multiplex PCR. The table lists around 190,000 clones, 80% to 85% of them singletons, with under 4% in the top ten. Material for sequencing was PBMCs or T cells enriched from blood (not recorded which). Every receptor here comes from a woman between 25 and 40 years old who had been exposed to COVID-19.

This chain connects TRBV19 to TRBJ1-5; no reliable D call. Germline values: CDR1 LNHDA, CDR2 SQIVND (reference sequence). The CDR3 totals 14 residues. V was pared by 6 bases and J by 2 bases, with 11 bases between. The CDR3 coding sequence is TGTGCCAGTAGGGAGGGTACGGGCAATCAGCCCCAGCATTTT. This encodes CASREGTGNQPQHF.

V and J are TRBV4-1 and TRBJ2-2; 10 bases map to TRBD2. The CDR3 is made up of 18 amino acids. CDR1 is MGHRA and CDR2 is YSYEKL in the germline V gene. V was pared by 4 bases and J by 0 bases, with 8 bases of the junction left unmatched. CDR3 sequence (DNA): TGCGCCAGCAGCCTTACTAGCGGGGTAAAACCGAACACCGGGGAGCTGTTTTTT. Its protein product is CASSLTSGVKPNTGELFF.

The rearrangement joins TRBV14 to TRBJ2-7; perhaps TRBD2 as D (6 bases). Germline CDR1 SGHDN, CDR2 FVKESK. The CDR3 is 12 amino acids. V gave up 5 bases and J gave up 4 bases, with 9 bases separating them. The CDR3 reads CASSSGGYEQYF. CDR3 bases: TGTGCCAGCAGCTCCGGGGGTTACGAGCAGTACTTC.

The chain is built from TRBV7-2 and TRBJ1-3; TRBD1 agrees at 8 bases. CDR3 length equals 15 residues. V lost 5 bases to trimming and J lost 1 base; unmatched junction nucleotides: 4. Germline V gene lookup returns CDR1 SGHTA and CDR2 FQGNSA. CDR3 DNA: TGTGCCAGCAGCGCACGACAGGGGTCTGGAAACACCATATATTTT. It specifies CASSARQGSGNTIYF.

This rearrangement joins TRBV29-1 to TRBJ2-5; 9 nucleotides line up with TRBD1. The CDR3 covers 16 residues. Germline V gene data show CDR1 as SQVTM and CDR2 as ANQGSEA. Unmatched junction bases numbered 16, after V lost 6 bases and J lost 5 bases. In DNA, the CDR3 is TGCAGCGTGGCCACGGGACAGGGCTATTTGGAGGAGACCCAGTACTTC. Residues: CSVATGQGYLEETQYF.

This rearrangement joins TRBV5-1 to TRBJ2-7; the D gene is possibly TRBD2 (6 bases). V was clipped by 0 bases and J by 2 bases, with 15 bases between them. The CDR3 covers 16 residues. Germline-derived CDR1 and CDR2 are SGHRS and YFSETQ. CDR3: CASSLGIGGSAYEQYF. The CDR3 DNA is TGCGCCAGCAGCTTGGGTATCGGGGGATCAGCCTACGAGCAGTACTTC. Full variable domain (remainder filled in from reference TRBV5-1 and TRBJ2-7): KAGVTQTPRYLIKTRGQQVTLSCSPISGHRSVSWYQQTPGQGLQFLFEYFSETQRNKGNFPGRFSGRQFSNSRSEMNVSTLELGDSALYLCASSLGIGGSAYEQYFGPGTRLTVT.

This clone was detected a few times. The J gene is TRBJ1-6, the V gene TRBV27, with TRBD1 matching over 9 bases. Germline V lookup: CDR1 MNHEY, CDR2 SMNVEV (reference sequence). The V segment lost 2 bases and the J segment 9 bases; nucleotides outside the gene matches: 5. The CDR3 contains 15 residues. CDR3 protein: CASSLPPGQGSPLHF. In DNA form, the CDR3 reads TGTGCCAGCAGTTTACCGCCGGGACAGGGTTCACCCCTCCACTTT.

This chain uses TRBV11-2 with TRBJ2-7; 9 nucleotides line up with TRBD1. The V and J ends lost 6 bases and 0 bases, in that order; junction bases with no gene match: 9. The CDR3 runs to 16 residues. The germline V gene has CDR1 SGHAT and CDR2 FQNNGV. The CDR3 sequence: CASRRPGQGISYEQYF. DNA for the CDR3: TGTGCCAGCAGGAGACCGGGACAGGGAATCTCCTACGAGCAGTACTTC.

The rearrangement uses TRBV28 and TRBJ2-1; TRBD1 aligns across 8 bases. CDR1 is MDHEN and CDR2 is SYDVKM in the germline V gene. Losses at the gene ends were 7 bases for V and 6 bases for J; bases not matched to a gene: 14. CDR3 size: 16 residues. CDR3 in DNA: TGTGCCAGCACCCCAGGGGGCGACCCTATAGGCAATGAGCAGTTCTTC. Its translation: CASTPGGDPIGNEQFF.

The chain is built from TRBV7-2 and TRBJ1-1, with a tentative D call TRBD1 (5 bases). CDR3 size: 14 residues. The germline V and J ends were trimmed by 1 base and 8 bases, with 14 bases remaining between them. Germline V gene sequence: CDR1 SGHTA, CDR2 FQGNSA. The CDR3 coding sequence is TGTGCCAGCAGCTTAGTGGGAACATCAGGGGAAGCTTTCTTT. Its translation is CASSLVGTSGEAFF.

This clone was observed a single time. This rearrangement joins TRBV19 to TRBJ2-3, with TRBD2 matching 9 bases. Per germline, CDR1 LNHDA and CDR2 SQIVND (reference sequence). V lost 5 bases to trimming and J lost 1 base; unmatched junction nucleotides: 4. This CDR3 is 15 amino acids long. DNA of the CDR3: TGTGCCAGTAGTCCTCAGCGGGGGGGCACAGATACGCAGTATTTT. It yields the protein CASSPQRGGTDTQYF.

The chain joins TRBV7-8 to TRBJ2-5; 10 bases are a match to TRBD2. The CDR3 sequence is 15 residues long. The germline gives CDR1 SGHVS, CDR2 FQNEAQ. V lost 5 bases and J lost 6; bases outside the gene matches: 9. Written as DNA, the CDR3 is TGTGCCAGCAGCCCAGATAGCGGGGGGCTGCAGACCCAGTACTTC. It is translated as CASSPDSGGLQTQYF.

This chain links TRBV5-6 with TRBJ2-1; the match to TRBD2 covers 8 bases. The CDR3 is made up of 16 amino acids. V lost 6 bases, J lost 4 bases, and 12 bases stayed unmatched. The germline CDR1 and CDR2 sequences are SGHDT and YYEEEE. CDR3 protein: CASTRMSSGGYNEQFF. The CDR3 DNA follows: TGTGCCAGCACACGTATGTCAAGCGGGGGTTACAATGAGCAGTTCTTC.

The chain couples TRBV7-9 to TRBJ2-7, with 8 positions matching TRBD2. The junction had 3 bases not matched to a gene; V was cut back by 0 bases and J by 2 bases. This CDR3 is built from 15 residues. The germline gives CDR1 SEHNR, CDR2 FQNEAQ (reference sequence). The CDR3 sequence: CASSLASGETYEQYF. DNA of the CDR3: TGTGCCAGCAGCTTAGCTAGCGGGGAGACCTACGAGCAGTACTTC.

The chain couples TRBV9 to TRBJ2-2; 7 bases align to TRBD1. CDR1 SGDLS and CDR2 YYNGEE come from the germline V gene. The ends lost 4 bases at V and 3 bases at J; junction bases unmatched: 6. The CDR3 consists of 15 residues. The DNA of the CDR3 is TGTGCCAGCAGCCCCCGGGACAGCTACACCGGGGAGCTGTTTTTT. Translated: CASSPRDSYTGELFF.

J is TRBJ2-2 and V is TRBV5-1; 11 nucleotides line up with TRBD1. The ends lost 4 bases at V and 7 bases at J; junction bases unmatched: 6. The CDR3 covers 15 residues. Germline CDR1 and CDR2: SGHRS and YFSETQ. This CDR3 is CASSPDRGLSGELFF. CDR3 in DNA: TGCGCCAGCAGCCCGGACAGGGGGCTAAGCGGGGAGCTGTTTTTT. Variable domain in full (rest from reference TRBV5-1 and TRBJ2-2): KAGVTQTPRYLIKTRGQQVTLSCSPISGHRSVSWYQQTPGQGLQFLFEYFSETQRNKGNFPGRFSGRQFSNSRSEMNVSTLELGDSALYLCASSPDRGLSGELFFGEGSRLTVL.

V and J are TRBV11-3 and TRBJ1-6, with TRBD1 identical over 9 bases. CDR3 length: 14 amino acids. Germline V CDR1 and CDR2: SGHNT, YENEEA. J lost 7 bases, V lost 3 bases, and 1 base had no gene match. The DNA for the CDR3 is TGTGCCAGCAGCTTGGGACAGGGAAATTCACCCCTCCACTTT. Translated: CASSLGQGNSPLHF.

The CDR3 here is CAIWDFNTGELFF. In DNA form, the CDR3 reads TGCGCCATATGGGACTTCAACACCGGGGAGCTGTTTTTT. The chain carries TRBV10-2 and TRBJ2-2; the D gene is possibly TRBD2 (6 bases). The CDR3 sequence is 13 residues long. CDR1 and CDR2 from the germline V gene are WSHSY and SAAADI. V lost 10 bases, J lost 2 bases, and 11 bases lay in between.

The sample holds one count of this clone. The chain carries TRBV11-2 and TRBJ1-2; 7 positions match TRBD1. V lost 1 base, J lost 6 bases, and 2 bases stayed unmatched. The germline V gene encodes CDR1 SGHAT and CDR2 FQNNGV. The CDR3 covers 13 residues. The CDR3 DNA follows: TGTGCCAGCAGCTTAGGACAGGGAGATGGCTACACCTTC. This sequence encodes CASSLGQGDGYTF.

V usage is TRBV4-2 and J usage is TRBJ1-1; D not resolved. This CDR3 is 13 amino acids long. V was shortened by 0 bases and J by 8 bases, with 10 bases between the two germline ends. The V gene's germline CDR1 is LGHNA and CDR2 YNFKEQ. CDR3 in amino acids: CASSQEKQNEAFF. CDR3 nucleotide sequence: TGTGCCAGCAGCCAAGAAAAACAAAACGAAGCTTTCTTT.